Listed here is a single T cell receptor (beta chain). This record comes from a study of control samples from healthy donors and cancer patients. Measured with immunoSEQ multiplex PCR; TCRdb has only the in-frame clones, and not every one. This sample has 390,000 or so clones; 80% to 95% occur once, and the top ten carry around 6.8%. From germline, CDR1 is SGHRS and CDR2 YFSETQ. Trimming cost V 0 bases and J 4 bases; bases outside gene matches: 14. The CDR3 has 18 residues. The chain recombines TRBV5-1 with TRBJ2-5, with TRBD2 matching over 8 bases. Sequencing used PBMCs. The clonotype comes from a man aged 40-49 years with head and neck cancer. The CDR3 reads CASSLDTRREDRAETQYF. DNA for the CDR3: TGCGCCAGCAGCTTGGATACGAGGCGGGAGGACCGGGCAGAGACCCAGTACTTC. Full variable domain (rest looked up from reference TRBV5-1 and TRBJ2-5): KAGVTQTPRYLIKTRGQQVTLSCSPISGHRSVSWYQQTPGQGLQFLFEYFSETQRNKGNFPGRFSGRQFSNSRSEMNVSTLELGDSALYLCASSLDTRREDRAETQYFGPGTRLLVL.